The present entry profiles one T cell receptor (beta chain) with its context. The antigen remains undetermined. These data belong to a study of cytomegalovirus exposure and HLA in healthy donors. General observations from the study: Later on, a genetic analysis was performed. It linked a missense variant in DCLRE1C with V- and J-gene trimming of TCR beta. Per a prior analysis, the majority of TCR beta V segments were productive roughly 87% or roughly 30% of the time. A later analysis reportedly found fewer N-insertions in an Asian-associated ancestry cluster than the roughly 670-donor mean.

V shed 1 base and J shed 3 bases, with 10 bases lying between them. Germline-derived CDR1 and CDR2 are GTSNPN and SVGIG (reference sequence). The CDR3 has 13 residues. A multiplex PCR was run with 60 Vbeta primers and 13 Jbeta primers. Clones were sequenced by immunoSEQ multiplex PCR, and TCRdb holds only the in-frame ones, with some missing. The sample contains around 200,000 clones, roughly 89% of which appear only once. Nominally healthy donors provided the samples, though records likely missed some immune exposures. The clonotype was recovered from a woman under 30 in good health and CMV-seronegative. Source material: PBMCs. The chain has TRBV30 and TRBJ2-7; possibly TRBD1 for D (5 bases). The CDR3 loop is CAWSAVTDYEQYF. Written as DNA, the CDR3 is TGTGCCTGGAGTGCCGTGACAGACTACGAGCAGTACTTC.